Here is one T cell receptor beta chain with its context. The antigen remains unidentified. The sample originates from a study of response to subunit inactivated influenza vaccine. TCRdb called the RT-PCR reads again in MiXCR, with one record for every CDR3 protein. The sample has approximately 520,000 distinct CDR3 sequences, around 25% seen once. Germline CDR1 and CDR2: SQVTM and ANQGSEA. The CDR3 runs 15 residues. V lost 4 bases to trimming and J lost 0 bases; unmatched junction nucleotides: 6. General study points: Every seasonal influenza vaccination brings in few new T cells, the authors suggested.

This TCR came from a man aged 45-60 years who received an inactivated influenza vaccine. Sequencing used CD4+ T cells sorted from PBMCs, obtained less than 6 days after vaccination. The chain carries TRBV29-1 and TRBJ2-1; 7 nucleotides match TRBD1. CDR3 protein: CSVGSGGVSYNEQFF. The CDR3 DNA sequence: TGCAGCGTTGGCTCAGGGGGAGTCTCCTACAATGAGCAGTTCTTC.